The 11 T cell receptor beta chains listed next were all sequenced from one sample in a study of PD-1 blockade in classical Hodgkin lymphoma. Relapses following autologous stem cell transplantation were seen in all patients, with brentuximab vedotin exposure varying. Libraries were prepared by immunoSEQ multiplex PCR; TCRdb keeps only in-frame clonotypes and omits some of them. This table has over 10,000 clones, around four fifths appearing once. The material was peripheral blood mononuclear cells (PBMCs), obtained at baseline. The receptors were sampled from a human donor with classical Hodgkin lymphoma.

This clone has a single count. The chain links TRBV11-3 to TRBJ1-2; tentatively, D is TRBD1 (5 bases). The length of the CDR3 is 14 residues. V lost 4 bases and J 7 bases, leaving 16 bases between the germline ends. Germline CDR1 is SGHNT and CDR2 is YENEEA. The CDR3 DNA follows: TGTGCCAGCAGCTACTCTTTTCGGGACTCTGGCTACACCTTC. Amino acids: CASSYSFRDSGYTF. Full variable domain (missing parts from reference TRBV11-3 and TRBJ1-2): EAGVVQSPRYKIIEKKQPVAFWCNPISGHNTLYWYLQNLGQGPELLIRYENEEAVDDSQLPKDRFSAERLKGVDSTLKIQPAELGDSAVYLCASSYSFRDSGYTFGSGTRLTVV.

The chain joins TRBV10-3 to TRBJ2-3; D assignment may be TRBD1 or TRBD2 (5 bases each). The CDR3 runs 17 residues. Per the germline V gene, CDR1 is ENHRY and CDR2 is SYGVKD. V lost 4 bases and J lost 2, with 19 bases in between. The CDR3 reads CAISGGEHATLTDTQYF. Written as DNA, the CDR3 is TGTGCCATCAGTGGAGGGGAACACGCAACTCTCACAGATACGCAGTATTTT.

The J gene is TRBJ2-3, the V gene TRBV7-2; TRBD2 might be the D (5 bases). Trimming pared 6 bases from V and 2 bases from J, leaving 18 bases between. Per the germline V gene, CDR1 is SGHTA and CDR2 is FQGNSA. The CDR3 length is 16 residues. CDR3 DNA: TGTGCCAGCAGTCGAGAGGGCCCCCAGACCACAGATACGCAGTATTTT. It translates to CASSREGPQTTDTQYF.

The chain recombines TRBV5-1 with TRBJ2-1; D gene unclear. The CDR3 covers 13 residues. Germline V CDR1 and CDR2: SGHRS, YFSETQ. Trimming took 0 bases from V and 9 from J, leaving 10 bases between them. Here the CDR3 DNA reads TGCGCCAGCAGCTTGGTTCCCGGAGTTGAGCAGTTCTTC. This translates into CASSLVPGVEQFF.

The chain is built from TRBV27 and TRBJ2-3; the D is unclear. Looked up from germline, CDR1 is MNHEY and CDR2 is SMNVEV (reference sequence). Between the trimmed V and J ends, which lost 2 bases and 5 bases, there was a span of 14 bases. The CDR3 contains 15 residues. The CDR3 region is CASSLGPLLGDTQYF. The CDR3 nucleotides are TGTGCCAGCAGTTTAGGCCCACTCCTTGGAGATACGCAGTATTTT.

CDR3 loop: CASSETGREKLFF. In DNA, the CDR3 is TGTGCCAGCAGTGAGACAGGGCGGGAAAAACTGTTTTTT. This chain links TRBV2 with TRBJ1-4; 7 positions match TRBD1. The ends lost 3 bases at V and 8 bases at J; junction bases unmatched: 3. Germline values: CDR1 SNHLY, CDR2 FYNNEI. The CDR3 consists of 13 residues.

This rearrangement joins TRBV15 to TRBJ2-2; no clear D gene. The V gene's germline CDR1 is LNHNV and CDR2 YYDKDF (reference sequence). The CDR3 sequence is 17 residues long. V was cut by 0 bases and J by 5 bases, with 16 bases left in between. DNA of the CDR3: TGTGCCACCAGCAGAGATTTTGGGCCCTTAGGGACCGGGGAGCTGTTTTTT. It yields the protein CATSRDFGPLGTGELFF.

The chain recombines TRBV7-9 with TRBJ1-4, with a possible D match to TRBD1 (6 bases). Trimming stripped 1 base from V and 5 bases from J, with 14 bases between. The CDR3 runs to 16 residues. Looked up from germline, CDR1 is SEHNR and CDR2 is FQNEAQ (reference sequence). In nucleotides, the CDR3 is TGTGCCAGCAGCTTAGTAAGGCCAGGGGAGAATGAAAAACTGTTTTTT. Protein: CASSLVRPGENEKLFF.

This clone was counted a single time. The V and J genes are TRBV5-1 and TRBJ2-2; no clear D. Deletions cut 3 bases from V and 9 bases from J, with 15 bases between. Germline values: CDR1 SGHRS, CDR2 YFSETQ. The CDR3 is 14 amino acids. The CDR3 nucleotides are TGCGCCAGCAGCTCGGGTTCTCCCGCCCGGGAGCTGTTTTTT. It translates to CASSSGSPARELFF.

The chain has TRBV19 and TRBJ1-2; 7 bases map to TRBD1. CDR1 and CDR2 from the germline V gene are LNHDA and SQIVND (reference sequence). The CDR3 covers 13 residues. Trimming at V came to 6 bases and at J to 3 bases, leaving 4 bases not matched to a gene. The CDR3 DNA reads as TGTGCCAGTAGCGACACAGGGGACTATGGCTACACCTTC. Translation gives CASSDTGDYGYTF.

The rearrangement uses TRBV6-6 and TRBJ2-1, with D possibly being TRBD2 (5 bases). The CDR3 is 16 amino acids. Germline V CDR1 and CDR2: MNHNY, SVGAGI (reference sequence). V lost 2 bases and J lost 3, with 14 bases in between. The CDR3 spells CASSYRPGKGYNEQFF. The CDR3 DNA reads as TGTGCCAGCAGTTACCGGCCGGGAAAGGGCTACAATGAGCAGTTCTTC.